A single sample gave rise to the 28 T cell receptor beta chains below, sequenced in a study of blood T cell repertoires in COVID-19. Here immunoSEQ multiplex PCR was the method, and the copy in TCRdb shows in-frame clones only, minus some. Among roughly 88,000 clones listed, approximately 90% were seen once. The sample consisted of peripheral blood. These TCRs come from a woman aged 50 to 60 in a cohort sampled during active COVID-19.

This clone was seen once. The junction departs from germline at one end; a sequencing error may be responsible. V gene TRBV28 combines with J gene TRBJ1-1, with D possibly matching TRBD1 (5 bases). Per germline, CDR1 MDHEN and CDR2 SYDVKM. This CDR3 has 16 residues. Here the CDR3 DNA reads TGTGCCACCAGTGGATACCAGACAGTCATGAACACTGAAGCTTTCTTT. Residues: CATSGYQTVMNTEAFF.

V is TRBV30 and J is TRBJ2-1; TRBD1 is a possible D gene (6 bases). Trimming cost V 3 bases and J 5 bases, with 14 bases left between them. The CDR3 runs to 14 residues. The germline CDR1 and CDR2 sequences are GTSNPN and SVGIG (reference sequence). The CDR3 DNA sequence: TGTGCCTGGAGAAGGGGGACAACACACAATGAGCAGTTCTTC. Protein product: CAWRRGTTHNEQFF.

The V and J genes are TRBV5-1 and TRBJ2-7; 8 positions agree with TRBD1. Trimming took 4 bases from V and 3 from J; bases not matched to a gene: 27. The germline gives CDR1 SGHRS, CDR2 YFSETQ. This CDR3 is 21 amino acids long. The CDR3 coding sequence is TGCGCCAGCAGCCCCGGGGACAGGTTAACGCTCGTGGAGGATCGGGGCTACGAGCAGTACTTC. Translated, it gives CASSPGDRLTLVEDRGYEQYF.

V usage is TRBV5-1 and J usage is TRBJ2-1; 13 bases fit TRBD2. The CDR3 extends over 16 amino acids. Looked up from germline, CDR1 is SGHRS and CDR2 is YFSETQ. Trimming cost V 4 bases and J 7 bases; bases outside gene matches: 8. CDR3: CASSPGLAGPSNEQFF. Written as DNA, the CDR3 is TGCGCCAGCAGCCCGGGACTAGCGGGACCGAGTAATGAGCAGTTCTTC.

This clone occurred a few times. V and J are TRBV10-1 and TRBJ2-1; 14 bases are a match to TRBD2. V trimming: 6 bases; J trimming: 15 bases; junction bases outside the gene matches: 4. Germline V gene lookup returns CDR1 WNHNN and CDR2 SYGVQD (reference sequence). This CDR3 contains 12 residues. The chain's CDR3 is CASRGTSGGLFF. DNA of the CDR3: TGCGCCAGCAGGGGGACTAGCGGGGGACTGTTCTTC.

The chain couples TRBV6-5 to TRBJ2-7, with TRBD1 matching over 7 bases. Per germline, CDR1 MNHEY and CDR2 SVGAGI. With V trimmed by 1 base and J by 6 bases, 3 bases remained unmatched. The CDR3 sequence is 13 residues long. The CDR3 DNA reads TGTGCCAGCAGTTACTTACAGGGGAGCGAGCAGTACTTC. Amino acid sequence: CASSYLQGSEQYF.

This chain joins TRBV19 and TRBJ1-2; maybe TRBD1 (5 bases). Germline V gene sequence: CDR1 LNHDA, CDR2 SQIVND (reference sequence). The CDR3 contains 13 residues. V was pared by 8 bases and J by 4 bases, with 14 bases between. The CDR3 is CASDFAGGYGYTF. CDR3 DNA sequence: TGTGCCAGTGACTTTGCGGGGGGCTATGGCTACACCTTC.

The V gene is TRBV2, the J gene TRBJ2-7; TRBD2 matches at 7 bases. The CDR3 has 14 residues. The ends lost 7 bases at V and 7 bases at J; junction bases unmatched: 13. The V gene's germline CDR1 is SNHLY and CDR2 FYNNEI. In nucleotides, the CDR3 is TGTGCCAGCAACCGCCGGGGAGGAGCGGGGGAGCAGTACTTC. Translation gives CASNRRGGAGEQYF.

J is TRBJ1-6 and V is TRBV30, with a possible D match to TRBD1 (5 bases). Germline V gene sequence: CDR1 GTSNPN, CDR2 SVGIG (reference sequence). The CDR3 runs 15 residues. V shed 7 bases and J shed 7 bases, with 20 bases lying between them. The CDR3 here is CAFAGGRGTNSPLHF. CDR3 coding DNA: TGTGCCTTTGCCGGGGGGAGGGGAACAAATTCACCCCTCCACTTT.

This chain joins TRBV5-5 and TRBJ1-1; maybe TRBD1 (6 bases). The CDR3 totals 13 residues. Germline V gene lookup returns CDR1 SGHKS and CDR2 YYEKEE (reference sequence). The germline V and J ends were trimmed by 1 base and 5 bases, with 9 bases remaining between them. The CDR3 region is CASSLQGKTEAFF. The CDR3 nucleotides read TGTGCCAGCAGCTTGCAGGGGAAGACTGAAGCTTTCTTT.

The rearrangement links TRBV10-3 to TRBJ2-3; 15 bases agree with TRBD2. This CDR3 region has 16 residues. Germline CDR1 is ENHRY and CDR2 is SYGVKD. V gave up 11 bases and J gave up 0 bases; unmatched junction bases: 6. The CDR3: CAVGGTSGGSTDTQYF. The CDR3 DNA reads as TGTGCCGTCGGAGGGACTAGCGGGGGGAGCACAGATACGCAGTATTTT.

V usage is TRBV9 and J usage is TRBJ2-5, with D hard to call. CDR1 and CDR2 from the germline V gene are SGDLS and YYNGEE. This CDR3 has 15 residues. Trimming removed 0 bases at V and 1 base at J, with 10 bases between. CDR3 region: CASSVAPNRQETQYF. The CDR3 DNA reads TGTGCCAGCAGCGTAGCTCCTAACCGCCAAGAGACCCAGTACTTC.

The chain employs TRBV7-8 and TRBJ1-4, with TRBD1 matching 8 bases. Losses at the gene ends were 6 bases for V and 10 bases for J; bases not matched to a gene: 13. CDR3 length: 15 amino acids. Germline assignment: CDR1 SGHVS and CDR2 FQNEAQ. The CDR3, as DNA: TGTGCCAGCAGTCCCGCCCGGGACAGGCACGGAAAACTGTTTTTT. This sequence encodes CASSPARDRHGKLFF.

This chain uses TRBV5-1 with TRBJ2-1, with 10 bases matching TRBD1. Germline CDR1 SGHRS, CDR2 YFSETQ. J was trimmed by 2 bases and V by 3 bases; bases with no gene match: 8. The CDR3 totals 17 residues. The CDR3 protein is CASSSQTGGSAYNEQFF. The CDR3 DNA follows: TGCGCCAGCAGCTCCCAGACAGGGGGCAGCGCCTACAATGAGCAGTTCTTC.

A few counts support this clone. The V and J genes are TRBV4-1 and TRBJ1-5; TRBD1 matches at 10 bases. The CDR3 is made up of 14 amino acids. Per germline, CDR1 MGHRA and CDR2 YSYEKL. V dropped 1 base and J dropped 7; count of bases not matched to a gene: 1. The CDR3 bases are TGCGCCAGCAGCCAAGTGACAGGGGGCCAGCCCCAGCATTTT. It translates to CASSQVTGGQPQHF.

The chain has TRBV19 and TRBJ1-5; 9 nucleotides align to TRBD1. The germline gives CDR1 LNHDA, CDR2 SQIVND (reference sequence). This CDR3 is built from 14 residues. Trimming at V came to 10 bases and at J to 5 bases, leaving 9 bases not matched to a gene. In nucleotides, the CDR3 is TGTGCCACACAACCCCGGGACAGGGATCAGCCCCAGCATTTT. Translating gives CATQPRDRDQPQHF.

The chain recombines TRBV4-1 with TRBJ1-1, with no clear D. V dropped 0 bases and J dropped 4 bases, with 9 bases sitting between them. Germline values: CDR1 MGHRA, CDR2 YSYEKL. This CDR3 is 14 amino acids long. The CDR3 here is CASSQDIRGTEAFF. CDR3 sequence (DNA): TGCGCCAGCAGCCAAGATATTCGAGGCACTGAAGCTTTCTTT.

The V call is TRBV5-1, the J call TRBJ2-3; D is possibly TRBD2 (6 bases). The CDR3 is made up of 16 amino acids. V lost 0 bases to trimming and J lost 0 bases, with 11 bases between them. Germline CDR1 reads SGHRS; CDR2 reads YFSETQ. CDR3 sequence reads: CASSLEASASTDTQYF. The CDR3 nucleotides are TGCGCCAGCAGCTTGGAAGCTAGCGCTAGCACAGATACGCAGTATTTT.

This chain joins TRBV27 and TRBJ2-1; D possibly corresponds to TRBD2 (7 bases). The CDR3 covers 16 residues. Trimming pared 8 bases from V and 5 bases from J, leaving 22 bases between. CDR1 MNHEY and CDR2 SMNVEV come from the germline V gene (reference sequence). The CDR3 DNA reads TGTGCCAGCCGCTCCCTGTTACGGGGGGCAAACAATGAGCAGTTCTTC. It translates to CASRSLLRGANNEQFF.

The chain joins TRBV11-2 to TRBJ1-2, with a possible D match to TRBD1 (6 bases). The V and J ends lost 7 bases and 6 bases respectively, with 21 bases between them. Looked up from germline, CDR1 is SGHAT and CDR2 is FQNNGV. The length of the CDR3 is 15 residues. Here the CDR3 reads CASTLEPRGGDGYTF. DNA of the CDR3: TGTGCCAGCACCCTCGAGCCCAGGGGTGGAGATGGCTACACCTTC.

The rearrangement uses TRBV19 and TRBJ2-5, with 9 bases matching TRBD1. The CDR3 spans 15 residues. V lost 8 bases to trimming and J lost 0 bases; unmatched junction nucleotides: 7. Germline-derived CDR1 and CDR2 are LNHDA and SQIVND (reference sequence). Here the CDR3 reads CASSFGQGYQETQYF. The CDR3 coding sequence is TGTGCCAGTTCCTTCGGACAGGGGTACCAAGAGACCCAGTACTTC.

The V gene is TRBV21-1, the J gene TRBJ1-4; the table assigns TRBD1, which was not confirmed against the DNA. TRBV21-1 has pseudogene status. This CDR3 contains 21 residues. The CDR3 here is CASSKVPSPSQGAHTNEKLFF. The CDR3 region has the DNA TGTGCCAGCAGCAAAGTGCCTTCGCCCTCACAGGGGGCGCACACTAATGAAAAACTGTTTTTT.

The chain links TRBV4-1 to TRBJ2-3; D is unclear. The CDR3 has 16 amino acids. Germline values: CDR1 MGHRA, CDR2 YSYEKL. V gave up 2 bases and J gave up 4 bases, with 16 bases separating them. CDR3 sequence (DNA): TGCGCCAGCAGCCAATTCCCTAGTCAGTTCGCAGATACGCAGTATTTT. Protein product: CASSQFPSQFADTQYF.

In its sample, this clone was seen once. The chain carries TRBV10-3 and TRBJ1-1, with a weak D call TRBD1 (5 bases). Trimming pared 5 bases from V and 1 base from J, leaving 5 bases between. Germline CDR1 reads ENHRY; CDR2 reads SYGVKD. The CDR3 sequence is 12 residues long. The CDR3 DNA reads as TGTGCCATCAGTAGGGGGAACACTGAAGCTTTCTTT. This codes for CAISRGNTEAFF.

V gene TRBV23-1 combines with J gene TRBJ1-5; 7 bases match TRBD1. TRBV23-1 carries the ORF label, with uncertain function. There are 16 residues in the CDR3. The V gene end was trimmed by 3 bases and the J gene end by 1 base; junction bases not matched to a gene: 6. CDR3 region: CASSQGDRRSNQPQHF. In DNA, the CDR3 is TGCGCCAGCAGTCAGGGGGACAGAAGGAGCAATCAGCCCCAGCATTTT.

J is TRBJ2-5 and V is TRBV6-5; 10 bases align to TRBD1. Germline V gene data show CDR1 as MNHEY and CDR2 as SVGAGI. J was trimmed by 5 bases and V by 6 bases; bases with no gene match: 6. The CDR3 sequence is 14 residues long. DNA for the CDR3: TGTGCCAGCAGGACAGGGGGCGCGGAGGAGACCCAGTACTTC. Encoded protein: CASRTGGAEETQYF.

The rearrangement uses TRBV18 and TRBJ1-2, with D perhaps TRBD1 (5 bases). The CDR3 spans 15 residues. CDR1 is KGHSH and CDR2 is LQKENI in the germline V gene. Trimming pared 3 bases from V and 5 bases from J, leaving 16 bases between. The chain's CDR3 is CASSPLPSTGYGYTF. The CDR3 bases are TGTGCCAGCTCACCTCTTCCCAGCACAGGTTATGGCTACACCTTC. Filled out from reference TRBV18 and TRBJ1-2, the complete variable domain reads NAGVMQNPRHLVRRRGQEARLRCSPMKGHSHVYWYRQLPEEGLKFMVYLQKENIIDESGMPKERFSAEFPKEGPSILRIQQVVRGDSAAYFCASSPLPSTGYGYTFGSGTRLTVV.

The chain has TRBV30 and TRBJ1-6; D is uncertain. V shed 0 bases and J shed 9 bases, with 6 bases lying between them. The CDR3 is 12 residues long. The germline CDR1 and CDR2 sequences are GTSNPN and SVGIG (reference sequence). The CDR3 sequence is CAWSVRSSPLHF. In DNA form, the CDR3 reads TGTGCCTGGAGTGTACGTAGTTCACCCCTCCACTTT.